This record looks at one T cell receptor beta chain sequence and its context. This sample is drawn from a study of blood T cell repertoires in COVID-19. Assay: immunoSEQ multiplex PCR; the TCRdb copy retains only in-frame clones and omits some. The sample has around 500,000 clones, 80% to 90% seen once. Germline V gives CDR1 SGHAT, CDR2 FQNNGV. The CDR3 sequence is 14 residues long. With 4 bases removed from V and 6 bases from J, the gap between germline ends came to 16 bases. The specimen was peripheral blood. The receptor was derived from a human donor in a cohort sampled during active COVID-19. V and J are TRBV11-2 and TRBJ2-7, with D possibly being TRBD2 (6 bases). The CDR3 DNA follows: TGTGCCAGCAGCTCCCGTGGAGGGCTTGGCGAGCAGTACTTC. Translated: CASSSRGGLGEQYF.